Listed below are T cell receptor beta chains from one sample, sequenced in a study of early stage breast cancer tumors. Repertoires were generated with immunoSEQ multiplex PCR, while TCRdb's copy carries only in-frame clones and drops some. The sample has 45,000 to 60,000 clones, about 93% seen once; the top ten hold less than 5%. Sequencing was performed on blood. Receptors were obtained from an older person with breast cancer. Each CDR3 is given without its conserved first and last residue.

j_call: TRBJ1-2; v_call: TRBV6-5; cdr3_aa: ASSAVGQDYGYT
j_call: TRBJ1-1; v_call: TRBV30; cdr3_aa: AWSRRGRNTEAF
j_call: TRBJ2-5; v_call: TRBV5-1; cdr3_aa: ASSFAGSRGETQY
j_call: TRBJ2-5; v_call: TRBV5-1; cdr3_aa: ASRTSGEAPWETQY
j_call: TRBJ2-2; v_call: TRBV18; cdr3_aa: ASSPRQVNTGELF
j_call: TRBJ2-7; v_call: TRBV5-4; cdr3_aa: ASSLDREWGEQY
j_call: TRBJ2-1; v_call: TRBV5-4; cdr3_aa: ASSQNRGSDEQF
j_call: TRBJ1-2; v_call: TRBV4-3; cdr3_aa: ASSPWARGAEIYGYT
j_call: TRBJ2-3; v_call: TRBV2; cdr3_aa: ASKPDRVGDTQY
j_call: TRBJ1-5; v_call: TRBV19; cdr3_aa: ASSMQGNQPQH
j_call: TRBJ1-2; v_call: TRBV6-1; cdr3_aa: ASSEFRDYGYT
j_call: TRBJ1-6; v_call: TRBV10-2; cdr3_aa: ASSELGSNSPLH
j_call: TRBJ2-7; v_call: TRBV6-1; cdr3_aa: ASRTSGDNYEQY
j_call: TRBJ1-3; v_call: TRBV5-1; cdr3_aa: ASSLATGSGNTIY
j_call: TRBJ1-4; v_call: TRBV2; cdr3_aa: ASSPTRSANEKLF
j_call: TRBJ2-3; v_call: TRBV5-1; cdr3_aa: ASSVAGGGTQY
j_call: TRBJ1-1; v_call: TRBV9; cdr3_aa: ASSVEGGGKAF